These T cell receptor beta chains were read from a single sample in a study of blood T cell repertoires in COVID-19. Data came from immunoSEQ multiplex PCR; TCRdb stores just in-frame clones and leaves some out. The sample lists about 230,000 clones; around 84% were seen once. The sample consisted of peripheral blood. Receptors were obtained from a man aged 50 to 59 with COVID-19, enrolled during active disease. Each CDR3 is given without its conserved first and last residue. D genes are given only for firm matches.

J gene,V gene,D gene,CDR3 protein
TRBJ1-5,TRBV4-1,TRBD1,ASSQSGQGAGQPQH
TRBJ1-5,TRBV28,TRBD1,ASSEGAGEPNQPQH
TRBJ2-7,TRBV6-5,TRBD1,ASRSGTANSYEQY
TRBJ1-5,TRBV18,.,ASSPPGRVGNQPQH
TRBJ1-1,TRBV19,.,ASSPMVDTEAF
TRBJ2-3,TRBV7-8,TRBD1,ASSLSAWGQNTDTQY
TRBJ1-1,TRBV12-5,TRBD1,ASGLGNNRGQNEAF
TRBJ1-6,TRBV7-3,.,ASSLGDTHSPLH
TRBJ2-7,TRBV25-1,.,ASSQGLEQY
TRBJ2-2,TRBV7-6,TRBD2,ASSLGTSGANTGELF
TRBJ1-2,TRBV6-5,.,ASSYSRTASYGYT
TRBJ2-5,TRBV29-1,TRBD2,SVETPPSGGGETQY
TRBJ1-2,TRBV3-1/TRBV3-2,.,ASSQDEGSVGYT
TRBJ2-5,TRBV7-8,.,ASSLTHKETQY
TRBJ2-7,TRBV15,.,ATSRDQGRARKY
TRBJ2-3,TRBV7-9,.,ASSTGTDTQY
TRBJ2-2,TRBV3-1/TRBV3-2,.,ASSQEGLYTGELF
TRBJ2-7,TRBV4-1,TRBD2,ASSQDRIGGGSSYEQY
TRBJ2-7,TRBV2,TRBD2,ASSEVGLAGVGGNYEQY
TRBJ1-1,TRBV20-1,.,SARTLTEAF
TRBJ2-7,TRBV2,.,ASSEFRGDYEQY
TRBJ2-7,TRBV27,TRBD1,ASSFRESRDRVHEQY
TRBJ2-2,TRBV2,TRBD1,ASKVGTEHPGQLF
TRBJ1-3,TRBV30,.,AWKQTGGNTIY
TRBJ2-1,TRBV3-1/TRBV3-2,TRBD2,ASSPRRGGAKEQF
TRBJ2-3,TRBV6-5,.,ASSYSRTDGTDTQY
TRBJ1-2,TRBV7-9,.,ASSLEEAPGGYT
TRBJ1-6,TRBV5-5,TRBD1,ASSLWDRVYNSPLH
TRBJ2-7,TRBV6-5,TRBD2,ASSYVGLAGYEQY
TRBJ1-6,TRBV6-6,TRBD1,ASSPYSGTGALNNSPLH
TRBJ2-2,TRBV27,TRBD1,ATRQGAMVGELF
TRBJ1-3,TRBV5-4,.,ASSSDGAPGSDGNTIY
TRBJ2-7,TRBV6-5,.,ASSSTGLSSYEQY
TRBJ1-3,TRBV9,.,ASSVGLGTPGNTIY
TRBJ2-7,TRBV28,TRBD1,ASSRTGWYEQY
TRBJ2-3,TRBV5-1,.,ASSWQQRGADTQY
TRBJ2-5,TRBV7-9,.,ASSLALGGWETQY
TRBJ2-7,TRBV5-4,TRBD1,ASSRDRGHEQY
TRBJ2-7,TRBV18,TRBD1,ASSPGQDSYEQY
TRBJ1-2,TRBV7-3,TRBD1,ASSLTQGDYGYT
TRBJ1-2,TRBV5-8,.,ASSFGTYGYT